The 14 T cell receptor beta chains below come from one sample, sequenced in a study of T cells in Graves' hyperthyroidism and ophthalmopathy. Amplification yielded TCR beta CDR3 regions, with RNA transcripts as the source. HTBI primers drove first-round RT-PCR of the TCR CDR3. MiXCR, run by TCRdb on the multiplex PCR reads, gives a single entry per CDR3 protein. The sample has about half a million distinct CDR3 sequences, around 15% seen once. Sequencing was carried out using blood. The receptors originated from a woman in her 30s with Graves' ophthalmopathy.

The sample holds many counts of this clonotype. The gene calls are TRBV7-2 and TRBJ2-2, with 8 positions matching TRBD1. The CDR3 loop spans 14 amino acids. The germline CDR1 and CDR2 sequences are SGHTA and FQGNSA. J was trimmed by 7 bases and V by 3 bases; bases with no gene match: 4. For the CDR3, the DNA is TGTGCCAGCAGCTTCTACACAGGGGGCGGGGAGCTGTTTTTT. Residues: CASSFYTGGGELFF.

This clonotype was detected only a few times. The chain joins TRBV20-1 to TRBJ2-2; TRBD2 agrees at 9 bases. The trim removed 3 bases at V and 5 bases at J, leaving 1 base unmatched. The germline V gene has CDR1 DFQATT and CDR2 SNEGSKA (reference sequence). The length of the CDR3 is 13 residues. This CDR3 reads CSARGLATGELFF. Here the CDR3 DNA reads TGCAGTGCTAGGGGACTAGCTACCGGGGAGCTGTTTTTT.

This clonotype came up many times. The V gene is TRBV7-9, the J gene TRBJ2-7; 8 bases align to TRBD1. V was pared by 6 bases and J by 5 bases, with 12 bases of the junction left unmatched. The germline V gene encodes CDR1 SEHNR and CDR2 FQNEAQ (reference sequence). The CDR3 has 15 amino acids. CDR3 in amino acids: CASRAGGTGPHEQYF. DNA for the CDR3: TGTGCCAGCAGAGCAGGCGGGACAGGTCCCCACGAGCAGTACTTC.

This clonotype was seen ten or more times. The chain recombines TRBV29-1 with TRBJ2-7, with D perhaps TRBD2 (5 bases). Trimming removed 4 bases from V and 1 base from J, with 11 bases in between. The CDR3 is 13 residues long. Germline CDR1 is SQVTM and CDR2 is ANQGSEA. CDR3: CSVAGGSSYEQYF. The DNA of the CDR3 is TGCAGCGTTGCTGGCGGGTCGTCCTACGAGCAGTACTTC.

This clonotype has just a few counts. V usage is TRBV20-1 and J usage is TRBJ1-1, with D perhaps matching TRBD1 (5 bases). V shed 3 bases and J shed 7 bases, with 12 bases lying between them. This CDR3 comprises 12 residues. Looked up from germline, CDR1 is DFQATT and CDR2 is SNEGSKA (reference sequence). CDR3 in DNA: TGCAGTGCTAGTAGGAGAGGGGATGAAGCTTTCTTT. This sequence encodes CSASRRGDEAFF.

The chain couples TRBV20-1 to TRBJ2-1, with 7 bases fitting TRBD2. The CDR3 runs to 17 residues. Germline V gives CDR1 DFQATT, CDR2 SNEGSKA (reference sequence). The ends lost 1 base at V and 0 bases at J; junction bases unmatched: 9. Here the CDR3 reads CSARALITGGSYNEQFF. DNA for the CDR3: TGCAGTGCTAGAGCATTGATAACGGGAGGCTCCTACAATGAGCAGTTCTTC.

The sample holds a few counts of this clonotype. J is TRBJ2-7 and V is TRBV6-1; either TRBD1 or TRBD2 may fit D (5 bases each). Germline loops: CDR1 MNHNS, CDR2 SASEGT. Trimming took off 6 bases at V and 2 bases at J, with 11 bases between the two ends. CDR3 length equals 13 residues. The CDR3 bases are TGTGCCAGCAGCCGGGACGGACCCTACGAGCAGTACTTC. This gives the protein CASSRDGPYEQYF.

Many counts were recorded for this clonotype. V gene TRBV12-3 or TRBV12-4 combines with J gene TRBJ2-2; TRBD1 might be the D (6 bases). The CDR3 runs to 16 residues. V was cut by 4 bases and J by 4 bases, with 16 bases left in between. In DNA, the CDR3 is TGTGCCAGCAGTTCCCTACAGGGCTACGGCACCGGGGAGCTGTTTTTT. Translated: CASSSLQGYGTGELFF.

This clonotype occurred many times. The chain is built from TRBV3-1 and TRBJ2-1; 11 bases line up with TRBD2. This CDR3 has 15 residues. Germline loops: CDR1 LGHDT, CDR2 YNNKEL (reference sequence). The V gene end was trimmed by 2 bases and the J gene end by 8 bases; junction bases not matched to a gene: 5. Here the CDR3 reads CASSQLAGGRDEQFF. CDR3 sequence (DNA): TGTGCCAGCAGCCAATTAGCGGGAGGGCGTGATGAGCAGTTCTTC.

This clonotype has ten or more counts. This chain links TRBV5-5 with TRBJ2-3, with D tentatively TRBD2 (5 bases). Germline V gives CDR1 SGHKS, CDR2 YYEKEE (reference sequence). The length of the CDR3 is 15 residues. The V and J ends lost 0 bases and 2 bases respectively, with 10 bases between them. The CDR3 DNA reads TGTGCCAGCAGCTTGGCGGGAATACACACAGATACGCAGTATTTT. Encoded protein: CASSLAGIHTDTQYF. The full variable domain, its missing parts supplied by reference TRBV5-5 and TRBJ2-3, is DAGVTQSPTHLIKTRGQQVTLRCSPISGHKSVSWYQQVLGQGPQFIFQYYEKEERGRGNFPDRFSARQFPNYSSELNVNALLLGDSALYLCASSLAGIHTDTQYFGPGTRLTVL.

This clonotype has at least ten counts. The V call is TRBV20-1, the J call TRBJ2-3; 12 nucleotides agree with TRBD2. This CDR3 is 16 amino acids long. V was pared by 4 bases and J by 2 bases, with 7 bases of the junction left unmatched. In germline, CDR1 is DFQATT, CDR2 SNEGSKA (reference sequence). CDR3 protein: CSANPLAGGTTDTQYF. The CDR3 DNA reads TGCAGTGCTAATCCTCTAGCGGGAGGGACCACAGATACGCAGTATTTT.

The chain has TRBV6-1 and TRBJ1-4, with 9 bases fitting TRBD1. Germline V lookup: CDR1 MNHNS, CDR2 SASEGT. With V trimmed by 1 base and J by 3 bases, 6 bases remained unmatched. The CDR3 sequence is 17 residues long. CDR3 bases: TGTGCCAGCAGTGAAGGGACAGGGGTATCAGCTAATGAAAAACTGTTTTTT. Its translation is CASSEGTGVSANEKLFF.

This clonotype was detected ten times or more. The chain joins TRBV3-1 to TRBJ1-4, with a tentative D call TRBD1 (5 bases). The CDR3 runs to 16 residues. The germline gives CDR1 LGHDT, CDR2 YNNKEL (reference sequence). V lost 1 base, J lost 6 bases, and 15 bases lay in between. CDR3 sequence (DNA): TGTGCCAGCAGCCAAGTCGGCGACAGAGAGGATGAAAAACTGTTTTTT. Its protein is CASSQVGDREDEKLFF.

V and J are TRBV5-6 and TRBJ2-5; 7 nucleotides agree with TRBD1. The V and J ends lost 3 bases and 1 base, in that order; junction bases with no gene match: 3. Germline V gene data show CDR1 as SGHDT and CDR2 as YYEEEE. There are 14 residues in the CDR3. The CDR3: CASSYRQGQETQYF. CDR3 in DNA: TGTGCCAGCAGCTACCGACAGGGCCAAGAGACCCAGTACTTC.